Below, 14 T cell receptor beta chains from the same sample are listed, as sequenced in a study of blood T cell repertoires in COVID-19. Repertoires were generated with immunoSEQ multiplex PCR, while TCRdb's copy carries only in-frame clones and drops some. Of some 670,000 clones in the sample, over 80% are singletons; the top ten hold 0.2% to 0.3%. The sample consisted of peripheral blood. These receptors were obtained from a woman younger than 30 with acute or convalescent COVID-19.

CDR3 sequence (DNA): TGTGCCAGCAGCTTAACGCCGGATCCGGGTGGGGAGCAGTTCTTC. Encoded protein: CASSLTPDPGGEQFF. The chain combines TRBV7-3 with TRBJ2-1, with D uncertain. The germline V gene encodes CDR1 SGHTA and CDR2 FQGTGA. Trimming shortened V by 0 bases and J by 10 bases, and 16 bases separated the two germline ends. The CDR3 contains 15 residues. Based on the CDR3 plus reference TRBV7-3 and TRBJ2-1, the full variable domain is GAGVSQTPSNKVTEKGKYVELRCDPISGHTALYWYRQSLGQGPEFLIYFQGTGAADDSGLPNDRFFAVRPEGSVSTLKIQRTERGDSAVYLCASSLTPDPGGEQFFGPGTRLTVL.

The chain's CDR3 is CASSYSIGGTEAFF. The CDR3 DNA follows: TGTGCCAGCAGTTACTCGATCGGTGGCACTGAAGCTTTCTTT. The rearrangement links TRBV6-2 or TRBV6-3 to TRBJ1-1; D is uncertain. The germline gives CDR1 MNHEY, CDR2 SVGEGT. V was clipped by 0 bases and J by 4 bases, with 9 bases between them. The CDR3 totals 14 residues.

This chain uses TRBV4-1 with TRBJ2-7; a weak D match, TRBD2 (6 bases). This CDR3 is built from 13 residues. Germline lookup yields CDR1 MGHRA and CDR2 YSYEKL. Trimming removed 0 bases from V and 6 bases from J, with 9 bases in between. The CDR3 region is CASSQDSGVEQYF. The CDR3 nucleotides are TGCGCCAGCAGCCAAGATTCGGGAGTCGAGCAGTACTTC.

The V and J genes are TRBV18 and TRBJ1-6; D unclear. CDR3 length: 15 residues. Deletions cut 3 bases from V and 7 bases from J, with 13 bases between. Germline V gene sequence: CDR1 KGHSH, CDR2 LQKENI. The DNA for the CDR3 is TGTGCCAGCTCACCTGAAGCAGCGCCCAATTCACCCCTCCACTTT. This codes for CASSPEAAPNSPLHF.

This clone was observed a single time. This CDR3 is CASSKQGYSNQPQHF. Written as DNA, the CDR3 is TGTGCCAGCAGCAAACAGGGTTATAGCAATCAGCCCCAGCATTTT. This chain connects TRBV7-9 to TRBJ1-5; the D gene is possibly TRBD1 (6 bases). Germline V CDR1 and CDR2: SEHNR, FQNEAQ (reference sequence). The CDR3 consists of 15 residues. The V end was cut by 5 bases, the J end by 0 bases, with 11 bases between. The whole variable domain, remainder taken from reference TRBV7-9 and TRBJ1-5, is DTGVSQNPRHKITKRGQNVTFRCDPISEHNRLYWYRQTLGQGPEFLTYFQNEAQLEKSRLLSDRFSAERPKGSFSTLEIQRTEQGDSAMYLCASSKQGYSNQPQHFGDGTRLSIL.

This clone was seen just once. CDR3 sequence (DNA): TGTGCCAGCAGTGAACAGGAGGTCGCAGGCTATGGCTACACCTTC. It codes for CASSEQEVAGYGYTF. The V call is TRBV2, the J call TRBJ1-2; D call uncertain. CDR3 length equals 15 residues. Germline CDR1 SNHLY, CDR2 FYNNEI. V was clipped by 2 bases and J by 4 bases, with 14 bases between them.

The genes are TRBV5-4 and TRBJ1-2, with D uncertain. The CDR3 sequence is 13 residues long. Germline-derived CDR1 and CDR2 are SGHNT and YYREEE (reference sequence). The ends were cut back, 1 base at V and 8 bases at J, with 12 bases in the middle. This CDR3 is CASSLTGIAGYTF. CDR3 coding DNA: TGTGCCAGCAGCTTGACGGGGATTGCGGGCTACACCTTC.

The chain uses TRBV9 and TRBJ2-1, with TRBD2 matching over 12 bases. The ends lost 7 bases at V and 7 bases at J; junction bases unmatched: 6. This CDR3 spans 14 amino acids. Per germline, CDR1 SGDLS and CDR2 YYNGEE. The CDR3 loop is CASGGLAGRNEQFF. DNA for the CDR3: TGTGCCAGCGGCGGACTAGCGGGGAGGAATGAGCAGTTCTTC.

The genes are TRBV6-5 and TRBJ1-2; no firm D call. The CDR3 has 13 residues. Germline V gene lookup returns CDR1 MNHEY and CDR2 SVGAGI. V was cut by 6 bases and J by 7 bases, with 15 bases left in between. The CDR3 spells CASSKAVGSGYTF. CDR3 DNA sequence: TGTGCCAGCAGCAAGGCAGTGGGGAGTGGCTACACCTTC.

J is TRBJ1-3 and V is TRBV29-1; D gene uncertain. Germline lookup yields CDR1 SQVTM and CDR2 ANQGSEA. The CDR3 runs 13 residues. Trimming removed 4 bases from V and 0 bases from J, with 7 bases in between. The CDR3 nucleotides read TGCAGCGTTGGAGGTGACTCTGGAAACACCATATATTTT. Its translation: CSVGGDSGNTIYF.

The chain is built from TRBV7-9 and TRBJ1-4; D uncertain. The germline V and J ends were trimmed by 7 bases and 12 bases, with 12 bases remaining between them. The CDR3 covers 11 residues. Looked up from germline, CDR1 is SEHNR and CDR2 is FQNEAQ (reference sequence). The CDR3 spells CASTPGGELFF. In nucleotides, the CDR3 is TGTGCCAGCACCCCCGGCGGGGAACTGTTTTTT.

The gene calls are TRBV30 and TRBJ2-4; TRBD2 matches 8 bases. V shed 4 bases, J shed 4 bases, and the junction held 12 bases outside the gene matches. The germline CDR1 and CDR2 sequences are GTSNPN and SVGIG (reference sequence). The CDR3 length is 16 residues. CDR3 nucleotide sequence: TGTGCCTGGACCTCCCGACGGAGCGGGGGAAAAAACATTCAGTACTTC. Amino acid sequence: CAWTSRRSGGKNIQYF.

The genes are TRBV5-1 and TRBJ2-5, with D possibly TRBD1 on 5 matching bases. This CDR3 spans 13 amino acids. Trimming pared 3 bases from V and 4 bases from J, leaving 10 bases between. Per the germline V gene, CDR1 is SGHRS and CDR2 is YFSETQ. The CDR3 DNA sequence: TGCGCCAGCAGCTCCGGCCAGGGAGAGACCCAGTACTTC. This gives the protein CASSSGQGETQYF.

V is TRBV19 and J is TRBJ1-6, with 11 bases lining up with TRBD1. There are 16 residues in the CDR3. Per germline, CDR1 LNHDA and CDR2 SQIVND (reference sequence). The V segment lost 7 bases and the J segment 4 bases; nucleotides outside the gene matches: 6. In nucleotides, the CDR3 is TGTGCCAGTACTTCCGGGACAGGGGGTTATAATTCACCCCTCCACTTT. Amino acid sequence: CASTSGTGGYNSPLHF.